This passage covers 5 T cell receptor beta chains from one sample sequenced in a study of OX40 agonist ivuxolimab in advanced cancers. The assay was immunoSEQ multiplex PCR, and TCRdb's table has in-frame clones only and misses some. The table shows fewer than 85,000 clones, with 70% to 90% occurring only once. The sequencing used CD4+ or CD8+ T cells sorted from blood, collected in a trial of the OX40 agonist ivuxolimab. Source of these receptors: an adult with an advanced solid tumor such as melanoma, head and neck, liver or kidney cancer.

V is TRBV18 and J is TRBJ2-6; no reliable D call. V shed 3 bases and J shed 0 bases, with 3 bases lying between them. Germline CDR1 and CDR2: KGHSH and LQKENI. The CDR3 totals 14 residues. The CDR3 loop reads CASSPPSGANVLTF. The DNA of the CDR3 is TGTGCCAGCTCACCTCCCTCTGGGGCCAACGTCCTGACTTTC.

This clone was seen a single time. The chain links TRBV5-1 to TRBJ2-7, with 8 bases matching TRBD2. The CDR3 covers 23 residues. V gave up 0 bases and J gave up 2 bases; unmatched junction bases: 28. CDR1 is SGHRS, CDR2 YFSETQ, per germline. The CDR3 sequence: CASSLGLTYPGLERVRSPYEQYF. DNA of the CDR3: TGCGCCAGCAGCTTGGGTCTGACCTACCCGGGACTAGAGAGGGTTCGGTCCCCCTACGAGCAGTACTTC.

For the CDR3, the DNA is TGTGCCAGCAGCCCGGGACTAGCGGGATGGTACAATGAGCAGTTCTTC. Encoded protein: CASSPGLAGWYNEQFF. The chain joins TRBV11-3 to TRBJ2-1; 13 bases line up with TRBD2. Germline CDR1 and CDR2: SGHNT and YENEEA. The length of the CDR3 is 16 residues. The J segment lost 4 bases and the V segment lost 5 bases, leaving 5 bases of the junction unmatched.

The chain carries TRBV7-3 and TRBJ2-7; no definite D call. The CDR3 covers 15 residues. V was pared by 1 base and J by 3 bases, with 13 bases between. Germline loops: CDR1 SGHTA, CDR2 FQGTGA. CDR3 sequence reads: CASSLNPSTIYEQYF. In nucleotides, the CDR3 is TGTGCCAGCAGCTTAAACCCCTCTACAATCTACGAGCAGTACTTC.

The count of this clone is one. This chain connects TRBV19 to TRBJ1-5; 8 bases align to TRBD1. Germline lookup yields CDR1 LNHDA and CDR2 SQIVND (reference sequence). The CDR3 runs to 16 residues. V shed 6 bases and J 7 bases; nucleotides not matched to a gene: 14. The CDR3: CASSPGADRGRQPQHF. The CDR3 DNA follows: TGTGCCAGTAGCCCAGGAGCCGACAGGGGCAGACAGCCCCAGCATTTT.